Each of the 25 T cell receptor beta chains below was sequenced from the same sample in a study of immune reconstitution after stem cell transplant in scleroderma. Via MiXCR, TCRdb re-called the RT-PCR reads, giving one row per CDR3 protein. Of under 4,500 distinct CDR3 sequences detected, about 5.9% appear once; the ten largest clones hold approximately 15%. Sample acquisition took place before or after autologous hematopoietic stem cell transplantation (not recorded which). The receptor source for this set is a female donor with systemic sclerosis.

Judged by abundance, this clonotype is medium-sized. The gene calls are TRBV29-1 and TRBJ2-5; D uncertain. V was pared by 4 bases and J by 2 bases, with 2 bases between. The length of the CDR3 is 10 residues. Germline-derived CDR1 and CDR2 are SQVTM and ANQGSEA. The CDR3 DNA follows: TGCAGCGTTGCTCAAGAGACCCAGTACTTC. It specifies CSVAQETQYF. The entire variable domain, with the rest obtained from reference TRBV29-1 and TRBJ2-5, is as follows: SAVISQKPSRDICQRGTSLTIQCQVDSQVTMMFWYRQQPGQSLTLIATANQGSEATYESGFVIDKFPISRPNLTFSTLTVSNMSPEDSSIYLCSVAQETQYFGPGTRLLVL.

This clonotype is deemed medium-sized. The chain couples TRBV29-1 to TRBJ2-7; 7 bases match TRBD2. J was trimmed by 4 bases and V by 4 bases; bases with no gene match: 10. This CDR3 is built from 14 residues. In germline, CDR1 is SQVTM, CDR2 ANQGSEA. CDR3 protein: CSVAFPGLSYEQYF. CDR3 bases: TGCAGCGTTGCCTTTCCGGGACTATCTTACGAGCAGTACTTC.

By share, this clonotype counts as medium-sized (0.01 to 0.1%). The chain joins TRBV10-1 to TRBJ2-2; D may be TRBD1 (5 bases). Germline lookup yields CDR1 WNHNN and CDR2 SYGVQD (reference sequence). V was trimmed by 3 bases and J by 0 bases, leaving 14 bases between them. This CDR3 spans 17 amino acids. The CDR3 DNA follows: TGCGCCAGCAGTGATAGGGGCAGACCCACGAACACCGGGGAGCTGTTTTTT. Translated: CASSDRGRPTNTGELFF.

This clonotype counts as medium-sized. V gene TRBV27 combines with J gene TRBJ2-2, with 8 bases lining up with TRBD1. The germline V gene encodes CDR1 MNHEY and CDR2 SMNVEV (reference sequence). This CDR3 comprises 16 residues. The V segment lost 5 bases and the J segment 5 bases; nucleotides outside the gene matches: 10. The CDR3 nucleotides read TGTGCCAGCAGTCTAACGGACAGGGTTGGAACCGGGGAGCTGTTTTTT. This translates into CASSLTDRVGTGELFF.

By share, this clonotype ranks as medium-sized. DNA of the CDR3: TGTGCCAGCAGCCAAGATCTTTTGAAATCGACAGGTGGCTACACCTTC. Translated, it gives CASSQDLLKSTGGYTF. V gene TRBV4-2 combines with J gene TRBJ1-2; possible D gene TRBD1, 6 bases. Trimming pared 0 bases from V and 7 bases from J, leaving 18 bases between. This CDR3 has 16 amino acids. Germline-derived CDR1 and CDR2 are LGHNA and YNFKEQ.

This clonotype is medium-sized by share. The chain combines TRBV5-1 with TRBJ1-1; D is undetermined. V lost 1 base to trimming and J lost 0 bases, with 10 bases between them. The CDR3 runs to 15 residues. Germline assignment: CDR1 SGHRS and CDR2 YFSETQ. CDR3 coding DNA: TGCGCCAGCAGCTTGTACCCGGGAGTGAACACTGAAGCTTTCTTT. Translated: CASSLYPGVNTEAFF.

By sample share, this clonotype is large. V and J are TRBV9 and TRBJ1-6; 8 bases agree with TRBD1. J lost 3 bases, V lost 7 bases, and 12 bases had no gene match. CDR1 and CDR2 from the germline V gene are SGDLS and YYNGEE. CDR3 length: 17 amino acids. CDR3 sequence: CASALGTGMNYNSPLHF. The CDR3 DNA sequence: TGTGCCAGCGCTTTGGGGACAGGCATGAACTATAATTCACCCCTCCACTTT.

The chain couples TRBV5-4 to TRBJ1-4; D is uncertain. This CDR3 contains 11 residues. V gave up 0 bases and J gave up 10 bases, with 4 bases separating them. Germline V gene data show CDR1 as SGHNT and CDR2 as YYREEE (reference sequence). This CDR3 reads CASSLAGKLFF. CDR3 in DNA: TGTGCCAGCAGCTTGGCGGGAAAACTGTTTTTT.

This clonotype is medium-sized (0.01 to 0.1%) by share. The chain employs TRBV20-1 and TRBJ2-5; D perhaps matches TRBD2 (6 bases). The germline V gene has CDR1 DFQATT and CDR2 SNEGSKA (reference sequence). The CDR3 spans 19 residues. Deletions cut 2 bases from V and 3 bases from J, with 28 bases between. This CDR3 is CSARRSGGLFGGGKETQYF. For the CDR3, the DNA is TGCAGTGCTAGACGCTCGGGTGGGTTGTTCGGGGGAGGTAAAGAGACCCAGTACTTC.

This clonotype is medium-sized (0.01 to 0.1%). The CDR3 DNA is TGTGCCAGCAGCCAAGGAGGATGGTGGCCTACCTACGAGCAGTACTTC. Its protein product is CASSQGGWWPTYEQYF. The chain links TRBV14 to TRBJ2-7, with D hard to call. This CDR3 spans 16 amino acids. V dropped 1 base and J dropped 2 bases, with 15 bases sitting between them. The germline V gene has CDR1 SGHDN and CDR2 FVKESK.

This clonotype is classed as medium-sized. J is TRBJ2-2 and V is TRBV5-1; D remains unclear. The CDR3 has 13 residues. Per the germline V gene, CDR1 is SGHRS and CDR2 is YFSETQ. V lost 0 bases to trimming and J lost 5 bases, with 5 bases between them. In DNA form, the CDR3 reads TGCGCCAGCAGCTTGGTGGGTACCGGGGAGCTGTTTTTT. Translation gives CASSLVGTGELFF.

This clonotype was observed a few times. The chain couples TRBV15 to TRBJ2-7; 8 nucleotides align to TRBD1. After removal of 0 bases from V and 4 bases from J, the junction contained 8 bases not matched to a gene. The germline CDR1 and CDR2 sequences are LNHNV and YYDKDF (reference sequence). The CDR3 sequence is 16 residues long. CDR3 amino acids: CATSRDVAGGGYEQYF. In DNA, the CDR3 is TGTGCCACCAGCAGAGATGTGGCAGGGGGCGGATACGAGCAGTACTTC.

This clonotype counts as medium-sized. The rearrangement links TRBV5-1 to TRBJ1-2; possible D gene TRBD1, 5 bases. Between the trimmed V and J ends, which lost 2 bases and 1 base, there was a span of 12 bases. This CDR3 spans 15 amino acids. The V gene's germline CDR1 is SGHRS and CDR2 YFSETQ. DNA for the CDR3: TGCGCCAGCAGCTTAAACCAGGGATTTAACTATGGCTACACCTTC. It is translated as CASSLNQGFNYGYTF.

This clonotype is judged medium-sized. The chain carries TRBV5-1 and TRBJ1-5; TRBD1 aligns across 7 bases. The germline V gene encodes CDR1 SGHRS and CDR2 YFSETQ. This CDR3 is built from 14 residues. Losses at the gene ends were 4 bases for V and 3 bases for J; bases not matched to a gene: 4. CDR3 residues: CASSRDSLNQPQHF. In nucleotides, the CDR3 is TGCGCCAGCAGCAGGGACAGTCTCAATCAGCCCCAGCATTTT.

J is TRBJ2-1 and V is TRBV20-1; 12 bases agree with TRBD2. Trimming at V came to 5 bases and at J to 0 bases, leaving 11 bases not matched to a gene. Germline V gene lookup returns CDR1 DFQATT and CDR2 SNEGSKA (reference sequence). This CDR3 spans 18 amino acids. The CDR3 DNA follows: TGCAGTGCTGGGCGCCTAGCGGGAGGGGGCCTCTCCTACAATGAGCAGTTCTTC. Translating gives CSAGRLAGGGLSYNEQFF.

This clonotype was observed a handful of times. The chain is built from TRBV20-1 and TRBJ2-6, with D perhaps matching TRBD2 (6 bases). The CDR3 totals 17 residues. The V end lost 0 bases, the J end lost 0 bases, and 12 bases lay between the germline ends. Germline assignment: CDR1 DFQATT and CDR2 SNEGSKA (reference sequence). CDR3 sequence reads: CSARERGIGSGANVLTF. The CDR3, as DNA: TGCAGTGCTAGAGAACGGGGGATAGGCTCTGGGGCCAACGTCCTGACTTTC.

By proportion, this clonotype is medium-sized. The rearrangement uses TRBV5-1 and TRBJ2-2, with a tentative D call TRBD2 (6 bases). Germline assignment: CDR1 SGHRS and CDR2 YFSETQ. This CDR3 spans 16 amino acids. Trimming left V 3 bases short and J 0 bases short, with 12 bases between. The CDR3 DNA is TGCGCCAGCAGCTCGATAGCGGTTGCGAACACCGGGGAGCTGTTTTTT. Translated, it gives CASSSIAVANTGELFF.

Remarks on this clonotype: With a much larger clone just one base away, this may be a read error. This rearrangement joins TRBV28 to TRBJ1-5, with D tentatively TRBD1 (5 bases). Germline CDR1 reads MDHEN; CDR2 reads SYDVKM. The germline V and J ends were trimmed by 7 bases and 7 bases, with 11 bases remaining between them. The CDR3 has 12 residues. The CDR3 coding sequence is TGTGCCAGCAAGGAGGGGAAACAGCCCCAGCATTTT. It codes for CASKEGKQPQHF.

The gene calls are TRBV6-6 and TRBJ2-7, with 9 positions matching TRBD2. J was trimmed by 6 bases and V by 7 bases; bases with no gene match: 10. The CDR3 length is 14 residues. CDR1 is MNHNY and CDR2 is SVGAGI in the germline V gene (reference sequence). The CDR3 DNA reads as TGTGCCAGCAACCCCAGCGGGGGGCAACGCGAGCAGTACTTC. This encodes CASNPSGGQREQYF.

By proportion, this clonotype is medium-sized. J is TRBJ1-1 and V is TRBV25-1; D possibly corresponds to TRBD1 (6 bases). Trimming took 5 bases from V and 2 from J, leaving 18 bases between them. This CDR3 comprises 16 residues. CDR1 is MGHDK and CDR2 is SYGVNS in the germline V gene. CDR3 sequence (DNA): TGTGCCAGCAGTCTATCTTTGGGACACCCTAACACTGAAGCTTTCTTT. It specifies CASSLSLGHPNTEAFF.

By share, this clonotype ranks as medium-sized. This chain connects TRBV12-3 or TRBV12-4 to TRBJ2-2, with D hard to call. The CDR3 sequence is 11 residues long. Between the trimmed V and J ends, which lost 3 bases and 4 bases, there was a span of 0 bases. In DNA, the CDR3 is TGTGCCAGCAGTTTCACCGGGGAGCTGTTTTTT. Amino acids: CASSFTGELFF.

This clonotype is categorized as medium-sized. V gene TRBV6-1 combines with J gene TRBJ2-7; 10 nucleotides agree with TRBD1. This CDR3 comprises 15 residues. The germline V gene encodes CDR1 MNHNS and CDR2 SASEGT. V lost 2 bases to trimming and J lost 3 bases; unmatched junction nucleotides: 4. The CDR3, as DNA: TGTGCCAGCAGTGAACGGACAGGGGGTGTCTACGAGCAGTACTTC. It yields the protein CASSERTGGVYEQYF.

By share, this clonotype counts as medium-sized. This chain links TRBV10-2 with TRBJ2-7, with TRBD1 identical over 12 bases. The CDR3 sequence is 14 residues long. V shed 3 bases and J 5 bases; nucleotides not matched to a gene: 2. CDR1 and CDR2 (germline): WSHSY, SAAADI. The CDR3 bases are TGCGCCAGCAGTGACGGGACAGGGGGCCACGAGCAGTACTTC. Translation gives CASSDGTGGHEQYF.

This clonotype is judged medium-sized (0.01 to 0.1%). This CDR3 is CASSQERAIVNEQFF. The CDR3 DNA reads TGCGCCAGCAGCCAAGAAAGGGCTATCGTCAATGAGCAGTTCTTC. The rearrangement joins TRBV4-3 to TRBJ2-1; D call uncertain. V lost 0 bases and J 6 bases, leaving 12 bases between the germline ends. Germline V CDR1 and CDR2: LGHNA, YSLEER. The CDR3 extends over 15 amino acids.

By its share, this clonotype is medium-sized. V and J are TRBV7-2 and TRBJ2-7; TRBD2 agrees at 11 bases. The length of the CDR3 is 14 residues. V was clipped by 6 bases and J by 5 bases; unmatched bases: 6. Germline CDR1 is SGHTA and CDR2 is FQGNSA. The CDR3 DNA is TGTGCCAGCAGGGTGGGTAGCGGGAGGGACGAGCAGTACTTC. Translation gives CASRVGSGRDEQYF.